This TCR beta chain was identified during a study of T cells in Graves' hyperthyroidism and ophthalmopathy. Uncontrolled infection, other autoimmune disease, pregnancy or lactation led to exclusion. V gave up 1 base and J gave up 0 bases, with 10 bases separating them. The CDR3 runs 15 residues. Germline assignment: CDR1 SGHRS and CDR2 YFSETQ. This clonotype was seen many times. Antigen specificity is unknown. Study-level findings and limits: Clonotypes that were expanded in thyroid above 0.001 mostly appeared in blood too.

Authors of the study amplified TCR beta CDR3 regions from RNA transcripts. TCR CDR3 underwent first-round RT-PCR with the HTBI primer set. TCRdb passed the multiplex PCR reads through MiXCR, listing each CDR3 protein once. Of 650,000 to 750,000 distinct CDR3 sequences in the sample, roughly 15% were seen once. This receptor was obtained from a woman aged 18-35 years with Graves' hyperthyroidism. The chain joins TRBV5-1 to TRBJ1-1; D may be TRBD1 (5 bases). Input material: blood. This chain's CDR3 is CASSLFDRMNTEAFF. CDR3 bases: TGCGCCAGCAGCTTGTTCGACAGAATGAACACTGAAGCTTTCTTT.